The rows below give T cell receptor beta chains drawn from one sample of a study of CD8 T cells in ankylosing spondylitis. TCRdb used MiXCR to reprocess the 5' RACE reads, holding one entry per CDR3 protein. This sample has 350,000 to 550,000 distinct CDR3 sequences; about 24% occur once, and the top ten carry 0.89%. Sequencing used blood, either unsorted or a sorted T cell fraction (not recorded which). The origin of the receptors is a male donor with ankylosing spondylitis. Both conserved end residues are part of each CDR3. Each record gives: D gene, V gene, J gene, clone size, CDR3 protein, CDR3 DNA. The D gene is left open where the match is weak. Size is stated for part of the rows, as once, few or many counts, or as a class when the clone is expanded.

d_call: -
v_call: TRBV20-1
j_call: TRBJ1-2
clone_size: -
cdr3_aa: CSAFDPGPKNYGYTF
cdr3_nt: TGCAGTGCTTTTGATCCGGGACCCAAGAACTATGGCTACACCTTC

d_call: -
v_call: TRBV10-2
j_call: TRBJ1-2
clone_size: few
cdr3_aa: CASSRGSGNYGYTF
cdr3_nt: TGCGCCAGCAGCCGAGGGTCAGGGAACTATGGCTACACCTTC

d_call: -
v_call: TRBV5-1
j_call: TRBJ1-2
clone_size: -
cdr3_aa: CASSLETPNYGYTF
cdr3_nt: TGCGCCAGCAGCTTGGAGACTCCAAACTATGGCTACACCTTC

d_call: TRBD2
v_call: TRBV29-1
j_call: TRBJ2-1
clone_size: few
cdr3_aa: CSAAHRLAGDEYNEQFF
cdr3_nt: TGCAGCGCCGCCCATAGACTAGCGGGAGATGAATACAATGAGCAGTTCTTC

d_call: -
v_call: TRBV4-2
j_call: TRBJ2-3
clone_size: -
cdr3_aa: CASSQEGEADTDTQYF
cdr3_nt: TGTGCCAGCAGCCAGGAGGGGGAGGCGGACACAGATACGCAGTATTTT

d_call: -
v_call: TRBV12-3/TRBV12-4
j_call: TRBJ1-5
clone_size: -
cdr3_aa: CASSPPGPINQPQHF
cdr3_nt: TGTGCCAGCAGTCCCCCGGGACCGATCAATCAGCCCCAGCATTTT

d_call: -
v_call: TRBV5-1
j_call: TRBJ2-6
clone_size: -
cdr3_aa: CASSLSTGRSGANVLTF
cdr3_nt: TGCGCCAGCAGCTTAAGTACGGGGCGGTCTGGGGCCAACGTCCTGACTTTC

d_call: -
v_call: TRBV5-1
j_call: TRBJ2-5
clone_size: -
cdr3_aa: CASSLFARGQETQYF
cdr3_nt: TGCGCCAGCAGCTTGTTCGCTAGAGGGCAAGAGACCCAGTACTTC

d_call: -
v_call: TRBV7-9
j_call: TRBJ1-1
clone_size: -
cdr3_aa: CASNKNEGDPPWAEAFF
cdr3_nt: TGTGCCAGCAACAAGAACGAGGGGGACCCCCCTTGGGCTGAAGCTTTCTTT

d_call: -
v_call: TRBV12-3/TRBV12-4
j_call: TRBJ1-5
clone_size: -
cdr3_aa: CASSFQDPNQPQHF
cdr3_nt: TGTGCCAGCAGTTTCCAGGATCCAAATCAGCCCCAGCATTTT

d_call: TRBD2
v_call: TRBV20-1
j_call: TRBJ2-5
clone_size: -
cdr3_aa: CSSGGRYQETQYF
cdr3_nt: TGCAGTTCCGGCGGGAGGTACCAAGAGACCCAGTACTTC

d_call: TRBD2
v_call: TRBV11-3
j_call: TRBJ2-4
clone_size: -
cdr3_aa: CASSPGLALQYF
cdr3_nt: TGTGCCAGCAGCCCAGGACTAGCCCTTCAGTACTTC

d_call: -
v_call: TRBV11-2
j_call: TRBJ2-1
clone_size: few
cdr3_aa: CASRMLASSYNEQFF
cdr3_nt: TGTGCCAGCAGAATGCTAGCCAGTTCCTACAATGAGCAGTTCTTC

d_call: TRBD1
v_call: TRBV12-3/TRBV12-4
j_call: TRBJ2-6
clone_size: medium-sized
cdr3_aa: CASSGQGPIGANVLTF
cdr3_nt: TGTGCCAGCAGCGGACAGGGGCCTATTGGGGCCAACGTCCTGACTTTC

d_call: TRBD2
v_call: TRBV20-1
j_call: TRBJ2-1
clone_size: -
cdr3_aa: CSARDPWVAGAGNEQFF
cdr3_nt: TGCAGTGCTAGAGATCCCTGGGTAGCGGGAGCCGGAAATGAGCAGTTCTTC

d_call: TRBD2
v_call: TRBV27
j_call: TRBJ2-3
clone_size: few
cdr3_aa: CASRTLLAGKTDTQYF
cdr3_nt: TGTGCCAGCAGAACGTTGCTAGCGGGAAAAACAGATACGCAGTATTTT

d_call: -
v_call: TRBV15
j_call: TRBJ2-1
clone_size: few
cdr3_aa: CATSRAGTTYNEQFF
cdr3_nt: TGTGCCACCAGCAGAGCCGGGACAACCTACAATGAGCAGTTCTTC

d_call: TRBD1
v_call: TRBV5-1
j_call: TRBJ2-1
clone_size: few
cdr3_aa: CASSPRTGKSEQFF
cdr3_nt: TGCGCCAGCAGCCCACGGACAGGGAAAAGCGAGCAGTTCTTC

d_call: -
v_call: TRBV29-1
j_call: TRBJ1-4
clone_size: -
cdr3_aa: CSVIGHEENEKLFF
cdr3_nt: TGCAGCGTTATAGGACACGAAGAAAATGAAAAACTGTTTTTT

d_call: -
v_call: TRBV20-1
j_call: TRBJ1-3
clone_size: few
cdr3_aa: CSASGQGNTIYF
cdr3_nt: TGCAGTGCTAGTGGCCAGGGAAACACCATATATTTT

d_call: -
v_call: TRBV7-9
j_call: TRBJ1-3
clone_size: -
cdr3_aa: CASRTRGSGNTIYF
cdr3_nt: TGTGCCAGCAGGACCCGAGGCTCTGGAAACACCATATATTTT

d_call: -
v_call: TRBV6-1
j_call: TRBJ1-6
clone_size: once
cdr3_aa: CASSARGSSNSPLHF
cdr3_nt: TGTGCCAGCAGTGCCCGGGGTTCGAGTAATTCACCCCTCCACTTT

d_call: TRBD1
v_call: TRBV11-2
j_call: TRBJ2-1
clone_size: -
cdr3_aa: CASSFRQGEYNEQFF
cdr3_nt: TGTGCCAGCAGCTTCCGACAGGGGGAGTACAATGAGCAGTTCTTC

d_call: -
v_call: TRBV5-1
j_call: TRBJ1-4
clone_size: few
cdr3_aa: CASSFPGEDEKLFF
cdr3_nt: TGCGCCAGCAGCTTTCCGGGGGAGGATGAAAAACTGTTTTTT

d_call: -
v_call: TRBV24-1
j_call: TRBJ2-1
clone_size: -
cdr3_aa: CATSDDRSSYNEQFF
cdr3_nt: TGTGCCACCAGTGACGACAGGAGCTCCTACAATGAGCAGTTCTTC

d_call: -
v_call: TRBV24-1
j_call: TRBJ1-5
clone_size: -
cdr3_aa: CATSAGTYGGGNQPQHF
cdr3_nt: TGTGCCACCAGTGCAGGGACCTATGGAGGGGGCAATCAGCCCCAGCATTTT

d_call: -
v_call: TRBV3-1
j_call: TRBJ2-3
clone_size: few
cdr3_aa: CASSLTSSGTDTQYF
cdr3_nt: TGTGCCAGCAGCCTGACTTCCAGCGGCACAGATACGCAGTATTTT

d_call: TRBD1
v_call: TRBV12-3/TRBV12-4
j_call: TRBJ1-2
clone_size: few
cdr3_aa: CASSLGDSRNYGYTF
cdr3_nt: TGTGCCAGCAGTTTAGGGGACAGTCGAAACTATGGCTACACCTTC

d_call: -
v_call: TRBV29-1
j_call: TRBJ2-4
clone_size: -
cdr3_aa: CSVKPSRLAKNIQYF
cdr3_nt: TGCAGCGTGAAGCCGTCGCGGCTAGCCAAAAACATTCAGTACTTC

d_call: -
v_call: TRBV18
j_call: TRBJ2-2
clone_size: -
cdr3_aa: CASSPQSPANTGELFF
cdr3_nt: TGTGCCAGCTCACCACAATCTCCAGCTAACACCGGGGAGCTGTTTTTT

d_call: -
v_call: TRBV5-1
j_call: TRBJ2-6
clone_size: once
cdr3_aa: CASSYGTNVLTF
cdr3_nt: TGCGCCAGCAGCTACGGGACCAACGTCCTGACTTTC